The rows below give T cell receptor beta chains drawn from one sample of a study of shared clonotypes between healthy human individuals. Produced via immunoSEQ multiplex PCR; TCRdb's table is partial and in-frame only. This sample has about 510,000 clones, with around 79% found just once. Material: PBMCs. The receptors originated from a woman aged 40 to 50 in good health. Some clones in this sample may be carry-over from other donors' samples. The CDR3 runs from the conserved cysteine through the conserved F or W. D genes are given only for firm matches. Where a row states a size, it is once, few, many or the class of an expanded clone; other rows omit it.

d_call	clone_size	v_call	j_call	cdr3_aa	cdr3_nt
-	-	TRBV10-3	TRBJ2-1	CAISAESYNEQFF	TGTGCCATCAGTGCGGAGTCCTACAATGAGCAGTTCTTC
-	-	TRBV18	TRBJ2-5	CASSPPSRSQETQYF	TGTGCCAGCTCACCACCGTCCAGGTCCCAAGAGACCCAGTACTTC
TRBD2	-	TRBV6-1	TRBJ2-3	CASSGEGGADTQYF	TGTGCCAGCAGTGGGGAGGGCGGGGCGGATACGCAGTATTTT
-	few	TRBV4-3	TRBJ2-3	CASSQDGTHNTDTQYF	TGCGCCAGCAGCCAAGACGGGACGCACAATACAGATACGCAGTATTTT
TRBD1	-	TRBV7-9	TRBJ1-1	CASSSGGFRETEAFF	TGTGCCAGCAGCTCAGGGGGATTTCGAGAAACTGAAGCTTTCTTT
-	-	TRBV7-7	TRBJ2-1	CASSLGGSSNEQFF	TGTGCCAGCAGCTTAGGTGGGAGCAGCAATGAGCAGTTCTTC
-	-	TRBV18	TRBJ2-3	CASSPGVDTQYF	TGTGCCAGCTCACCAGGAGTAGATACGCAGTATTTT
TRBD2	-	TRBV6-1	TRBJ2-1	CASSDHGLAGGRYEQFF	TGTGCCAGCAGTGACCACGGACTAGCGGGAGGCCGCTATGAGCAGTTCTTC
TRBD1	-	TRBV5-4	TRBJ2-7	CASSSRQGTYEQYF	TGTGCCAGCAGCTCAAGACAGGGGACCTACGAGCAGTACTTC
TRBD2	-	TRBV2	TRBJ2-7	CASSSRTSYLGYEQYF	TGTGCCAGCAGTTCTAGGACTAGTTACCTTGGGTACGAGCAGTACTTC
TRBD2	-	TRBV4-3	TRBJ2-4	CASSQHSGSVGKNIQYF	TGCGCCAGCAGCCAACATAGCGGGAGTGTCGGCAAAAACATTCAGTACTTC
-	-	TRBV7-2	TRBJ2-1	CASSLDHRAAYNEQFF	TGTGCCAGCAGCTTAGACCATCGGGCGGCCTACAATGAGCAGTTCTTC
-	-	TRBV7-8	TRBJ2-7	CASSLAAGNYEQYF	TGTGCCAGCAGCTTAGCAGCAGGGAACTACGAGCAGTACTTC
-	few	TRBV2	TRBJ1-2	CASSQQPLYGYTF	TGTGCCAGCAGCCAGCAACCTCTCTATGGCTACACCTTC
-	-	TRBV5-5	TRBJ1-1	CASREGRAGLGSRRAFF	TGTGCCAGCAGAGAGGGAAGGGCAGGGTTGGGGAGTCGGCGCGCTTTCTTT
-	-	TRBV28	TRBJ2-7	CASSQGGPDPYEQYF	TGTGCCAGCAGCCAAGGAGGACCAGACCCTTACGAGCAGTACTTC
-	-	TRBV5-1	TRBJ2-1	CASSLEPPLYYNEQFF	TGCGCCAGCAGCTTGGAACCCCCTCTGTACTACAATGAGCAGTTCTTC